This T cell receptor beta chain was sequenced in a study of blood T cell repertoires in COVID-19. The assay was immunoSEQ multiplex PCR, and TCRdb's table has in-frame clones only and misses some. The sample contains about 78,000 clones, more than 75% of which appear only once. The sequenced sample was peripheral blood. The origin of this receptor is a woman aged 60-75 years with acute or convalescent COVID-19.

CDR3 nucleotide sequence: TGTGCCAGCAGCCCAACTAGCGGGAGTCTATACGAGCAGTACTTC. Translated, it gives CASSPTSGSLYEQYF. The chain joins TRBV7-6 to TRBJ2-7; 11 positions match TRBD2. Germline CDR1 reads SGHVS; CDR2 reads FNYEAQ. V lost 5 bases and J lost 4; bases outside the gene matches: 7. The CDR3 is made up of 15 amino acids.